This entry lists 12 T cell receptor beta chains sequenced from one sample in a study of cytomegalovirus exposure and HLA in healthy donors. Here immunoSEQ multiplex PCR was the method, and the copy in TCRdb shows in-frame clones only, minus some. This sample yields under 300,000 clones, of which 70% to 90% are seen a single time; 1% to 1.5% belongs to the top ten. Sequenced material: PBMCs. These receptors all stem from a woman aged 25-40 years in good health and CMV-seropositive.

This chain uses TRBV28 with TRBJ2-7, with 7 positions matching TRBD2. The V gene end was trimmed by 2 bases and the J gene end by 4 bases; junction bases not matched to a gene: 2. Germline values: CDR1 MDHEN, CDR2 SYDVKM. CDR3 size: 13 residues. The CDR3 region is CASSLGREYEQYF. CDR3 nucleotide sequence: TGTGCCAGCAGTTTAGGGCGGGAGTACGAGCAGTACTTC.

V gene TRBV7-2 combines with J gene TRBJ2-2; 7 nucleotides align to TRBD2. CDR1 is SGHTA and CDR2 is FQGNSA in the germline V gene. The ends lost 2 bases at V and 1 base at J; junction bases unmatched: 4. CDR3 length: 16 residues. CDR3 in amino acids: CASSLRAGRNTGELFF. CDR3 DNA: TGTGCCAGCAGCTTAAGAGCGGGAAGGAACACCGGGGAGCTGTTTTTT.

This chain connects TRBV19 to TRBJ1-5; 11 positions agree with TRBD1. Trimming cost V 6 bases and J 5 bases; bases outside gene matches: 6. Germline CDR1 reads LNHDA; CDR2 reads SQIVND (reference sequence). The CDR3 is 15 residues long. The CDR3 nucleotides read TGTGCCAGTAGCCCGGACAGGGGGCTGTATCAGCCCCAGCATTTT. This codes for CASSPDRGLYQPQHF. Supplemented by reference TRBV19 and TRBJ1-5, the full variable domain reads DGGITQSPKYLFRKEGQNVTLSCEQNLNHDAMYWYRQDPGQGLRLIYYSQIVNDFQKGDIAEGYSVSREKKESFPLTVTSAQKNPTAFYLCASSPDRGLYQPQHFGDGTRLSIL.

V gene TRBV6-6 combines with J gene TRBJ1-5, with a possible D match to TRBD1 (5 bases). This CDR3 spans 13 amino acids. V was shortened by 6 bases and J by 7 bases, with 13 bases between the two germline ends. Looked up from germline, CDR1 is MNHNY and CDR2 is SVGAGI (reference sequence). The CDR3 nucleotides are TGTGCCAGCAGGACCGCGGACAAACAGCCCCAGCATTTT. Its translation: CASRTADKQPQHF.

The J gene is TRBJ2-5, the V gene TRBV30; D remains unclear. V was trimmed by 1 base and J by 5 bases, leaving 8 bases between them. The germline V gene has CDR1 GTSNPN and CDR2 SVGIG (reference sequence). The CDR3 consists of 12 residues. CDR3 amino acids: CAWSGSTETQYF. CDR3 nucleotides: TGTGCCTGGAGTGGGTCGACTGAGACCCAGTACTTC.

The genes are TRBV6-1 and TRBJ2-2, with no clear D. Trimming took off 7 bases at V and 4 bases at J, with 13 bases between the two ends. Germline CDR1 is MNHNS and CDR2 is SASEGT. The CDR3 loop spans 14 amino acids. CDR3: CASTASLLTGELFF. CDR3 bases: TGTGCCAGCACCGCAAGCCTCCTCACCGGGGAGCTGTTTTTT.

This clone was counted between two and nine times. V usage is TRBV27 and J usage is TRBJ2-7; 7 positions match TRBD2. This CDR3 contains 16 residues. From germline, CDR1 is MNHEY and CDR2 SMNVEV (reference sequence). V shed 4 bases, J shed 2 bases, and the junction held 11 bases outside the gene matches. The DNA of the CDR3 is TGTGCCAGCAGTTGGGGGGGTGTAGCGGGCGCCTACGAGCAGTACTTC. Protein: CASSWGGVAGAYEQYF.

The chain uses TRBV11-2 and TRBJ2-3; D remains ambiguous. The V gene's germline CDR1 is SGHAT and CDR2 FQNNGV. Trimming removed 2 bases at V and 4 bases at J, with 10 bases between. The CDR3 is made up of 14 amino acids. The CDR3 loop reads CASSLSLVADTQYF. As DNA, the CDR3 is TGTGCCAGCAGCTTAAGCCTAGTCGCAGATACGCAGTATTTT.

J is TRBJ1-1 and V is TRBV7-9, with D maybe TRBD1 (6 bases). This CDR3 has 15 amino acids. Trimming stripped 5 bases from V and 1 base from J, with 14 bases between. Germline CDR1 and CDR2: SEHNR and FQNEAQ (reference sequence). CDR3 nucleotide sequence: TGTGCCAGCAGCCAGAACAGGGCCCCGAACACTGAAGCTTTCTTT. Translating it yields CASSQNRAPNTEAFF.

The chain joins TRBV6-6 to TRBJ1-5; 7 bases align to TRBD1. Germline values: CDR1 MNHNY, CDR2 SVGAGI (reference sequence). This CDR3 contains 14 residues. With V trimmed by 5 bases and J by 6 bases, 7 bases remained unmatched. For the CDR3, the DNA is TGTGCCAGCAGTGATGGGACAGTGGGTCAGCCCCAGCATTTT. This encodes CASSDGTVGQPQHF.

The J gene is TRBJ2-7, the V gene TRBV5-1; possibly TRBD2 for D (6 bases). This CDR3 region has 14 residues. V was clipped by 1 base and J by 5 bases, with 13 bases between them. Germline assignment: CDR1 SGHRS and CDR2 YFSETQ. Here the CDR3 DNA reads TGCGCCAGCAGCTTGACTAGCTCTAGTAACGAGCAGTACTTC. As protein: CASSLTSSSNEQYF.

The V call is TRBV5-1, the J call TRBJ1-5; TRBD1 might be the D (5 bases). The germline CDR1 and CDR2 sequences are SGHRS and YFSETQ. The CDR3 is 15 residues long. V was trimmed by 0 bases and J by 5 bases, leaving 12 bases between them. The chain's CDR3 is CASSLGGGIHQPQHF. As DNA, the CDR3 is TGCGCCAGCAGCTTGGGCGGGGGGATTCATCAGCCCCAGCATTTT.